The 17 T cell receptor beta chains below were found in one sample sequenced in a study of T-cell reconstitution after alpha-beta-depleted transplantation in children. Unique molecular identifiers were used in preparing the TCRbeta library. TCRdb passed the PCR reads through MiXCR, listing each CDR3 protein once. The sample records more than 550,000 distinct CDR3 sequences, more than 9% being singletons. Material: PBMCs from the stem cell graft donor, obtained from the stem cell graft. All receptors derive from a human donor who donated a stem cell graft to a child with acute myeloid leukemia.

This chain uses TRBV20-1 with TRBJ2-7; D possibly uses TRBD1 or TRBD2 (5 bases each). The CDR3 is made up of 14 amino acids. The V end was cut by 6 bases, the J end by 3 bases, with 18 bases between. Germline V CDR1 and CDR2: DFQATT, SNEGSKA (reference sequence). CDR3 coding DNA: TGCAGTGCCCCTCAACCGGGACGGGGCTACGAGCAGTACTTC. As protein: CSAPQPGRGYEQYF.

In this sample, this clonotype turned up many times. CDR3 residues: CASSLNRVSSEQYF. DNA of the CDR3: TGTGCCAGCAGTTTAAATAGGGTTAGTAGCGAGCAGTACTTC. The chain joins TRBV12-3 or TRBV12-4 to TRBJ2-7; no firm D call. V shed 2 bases and J shed 6 bases, with 14 bases lying between them. The CDR3 covers 14 residues.

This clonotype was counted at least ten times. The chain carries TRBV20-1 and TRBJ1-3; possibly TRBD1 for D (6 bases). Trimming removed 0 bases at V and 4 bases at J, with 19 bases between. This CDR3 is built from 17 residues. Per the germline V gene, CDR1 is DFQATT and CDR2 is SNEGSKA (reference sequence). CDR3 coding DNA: TGCAGTGCTAGAGAAAGGGCAGGGGTGTTATCCGGAAACACCATATATTTT. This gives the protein CSARERAGVLSGNTIYF.

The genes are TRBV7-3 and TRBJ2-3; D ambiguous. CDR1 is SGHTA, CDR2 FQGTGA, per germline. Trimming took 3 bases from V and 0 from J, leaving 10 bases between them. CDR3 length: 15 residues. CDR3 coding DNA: TGTGCCAGCAGCTTTGGGTCAACTAGCACAGATACGCAGTATTTT. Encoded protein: CASSFGSTSTDTQYF.

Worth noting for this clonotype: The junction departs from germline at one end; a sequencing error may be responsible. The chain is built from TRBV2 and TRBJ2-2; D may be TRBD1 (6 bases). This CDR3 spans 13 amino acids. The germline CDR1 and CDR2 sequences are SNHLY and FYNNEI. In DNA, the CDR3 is TGTGCCAGTAGTGACAGGAGCGCCGGGGAGCTGTTTTTT. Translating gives CASSDRSAGELFF.

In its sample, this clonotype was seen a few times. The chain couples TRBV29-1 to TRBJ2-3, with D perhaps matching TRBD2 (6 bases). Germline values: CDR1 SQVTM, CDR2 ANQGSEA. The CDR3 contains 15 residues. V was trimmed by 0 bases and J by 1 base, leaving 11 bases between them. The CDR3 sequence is CSVEDRREGTDTQYF. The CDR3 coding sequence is TGCAGCGTTGAAGATCGAAGGGAGGGCACAGATACGCAGTATTTT.

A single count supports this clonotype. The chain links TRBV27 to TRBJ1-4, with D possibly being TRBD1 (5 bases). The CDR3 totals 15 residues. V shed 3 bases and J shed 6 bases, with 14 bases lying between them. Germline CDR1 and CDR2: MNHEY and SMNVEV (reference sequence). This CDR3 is CASSFRTAGDEKLFF. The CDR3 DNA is TGTGCCAGCAGTTTCCGGACGGCGGGGGATGAAAAACTGTTTTTT.

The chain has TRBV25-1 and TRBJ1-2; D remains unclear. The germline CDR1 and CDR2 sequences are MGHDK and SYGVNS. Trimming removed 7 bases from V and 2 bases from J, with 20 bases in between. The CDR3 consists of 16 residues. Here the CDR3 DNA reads TGTGCCAGCACCCTCCCTGACGAGCTTTTGAACTATGGCTACACCTTC. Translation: CASTLPDELLNYGYTF.

This CDR3 reads CASSELGTGPNTEAFF. In nucleotides, the CDR3 is TGTGCCAGCAGTGAATTGGGGACAGGGCCTAACACTGAAGCTTTCTTT. The chain links TRBV25-1 to TRBJ1-1; 9 bases line up with TRBD1. CDR1 and CDR2 from the germline V gene are MGHDK and SYGVNS. The CDR3 contains 16 residues. V was clipped by 1 base and J by 2 bases; unmatched bases: 5.

This CDR3 is CAFCFLSPGLAGYNEQFF. DNA for the CDR3: TGTGCCTTCTGTTTTTTATCTCCGGGACTAGCGGGGTACAATGAGCAGTTCTTC. The chain couples TRBV2 to TRBJ2-1, with 13 bases matching TRBD2. The CDR3 covers 18 residues. Losses at the gene ends were 11 bases for V and 4 bases for J; bases not matched to a gene: 17. Germline CDR1 reads SNHLY; CDR2 reads FYNNEI.

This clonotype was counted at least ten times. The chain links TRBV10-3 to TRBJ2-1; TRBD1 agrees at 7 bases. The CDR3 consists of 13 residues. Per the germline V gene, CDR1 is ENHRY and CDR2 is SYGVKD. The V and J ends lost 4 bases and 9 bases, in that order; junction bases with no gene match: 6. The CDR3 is CAISARQGFEQFF. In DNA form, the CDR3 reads TGTGCCATCAGTGCGCGACAGGGTTTTGAGCAGTTCTTC.

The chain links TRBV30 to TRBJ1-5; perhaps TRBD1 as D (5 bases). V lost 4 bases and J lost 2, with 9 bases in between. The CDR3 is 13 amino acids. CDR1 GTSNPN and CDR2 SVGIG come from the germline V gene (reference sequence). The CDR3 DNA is TGTGCCTGGACCGGGGGTGGCAATCAGCCCCAGCATTTT. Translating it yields CAWTGGGNQPQHF.

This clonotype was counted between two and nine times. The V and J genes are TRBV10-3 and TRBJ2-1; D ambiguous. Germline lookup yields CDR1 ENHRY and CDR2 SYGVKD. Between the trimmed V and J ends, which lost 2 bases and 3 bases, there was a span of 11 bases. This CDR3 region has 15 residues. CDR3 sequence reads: CAISEDGRVYNEQFF. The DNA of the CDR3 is TGTGCCATCAGTGAGGACGGTAGGGTCTACAATGAGCAGTTCTTC.

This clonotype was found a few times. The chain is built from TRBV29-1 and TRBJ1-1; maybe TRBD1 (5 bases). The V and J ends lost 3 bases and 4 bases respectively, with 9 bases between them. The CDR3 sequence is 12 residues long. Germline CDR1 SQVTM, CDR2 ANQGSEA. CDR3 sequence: CSVDTGGTEAFF. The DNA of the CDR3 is TGCAGCGTTGATACGGGGGGCACTGAAGCTTTCTTT.

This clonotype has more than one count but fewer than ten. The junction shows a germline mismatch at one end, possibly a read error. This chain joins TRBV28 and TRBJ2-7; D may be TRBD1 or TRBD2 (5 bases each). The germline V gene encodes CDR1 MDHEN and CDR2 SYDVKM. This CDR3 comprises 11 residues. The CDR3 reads CASSSETGADF. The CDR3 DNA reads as TGTGCCAGCAGTTCTGAGACCGGGGCCGACTTC.

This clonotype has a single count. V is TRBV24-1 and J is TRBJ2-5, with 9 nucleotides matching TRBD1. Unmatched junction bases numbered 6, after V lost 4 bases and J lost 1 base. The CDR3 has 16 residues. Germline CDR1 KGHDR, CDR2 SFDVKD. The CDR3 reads CATSDPGQGPQETQYF. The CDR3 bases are TGTGCCACCAGTGACCCGGGACAGGGTCCCCAAGAGACCCAGTACTTC.

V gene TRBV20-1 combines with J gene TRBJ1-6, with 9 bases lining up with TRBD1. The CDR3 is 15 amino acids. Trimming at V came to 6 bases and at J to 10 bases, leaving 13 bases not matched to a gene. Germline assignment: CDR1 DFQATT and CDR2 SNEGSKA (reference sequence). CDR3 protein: CSAYPRDRVFSPLHF. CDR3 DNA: TGCAGTGCCTATCCCCGGGACAGGGTTTTCTCACCCCTCCACTTT.